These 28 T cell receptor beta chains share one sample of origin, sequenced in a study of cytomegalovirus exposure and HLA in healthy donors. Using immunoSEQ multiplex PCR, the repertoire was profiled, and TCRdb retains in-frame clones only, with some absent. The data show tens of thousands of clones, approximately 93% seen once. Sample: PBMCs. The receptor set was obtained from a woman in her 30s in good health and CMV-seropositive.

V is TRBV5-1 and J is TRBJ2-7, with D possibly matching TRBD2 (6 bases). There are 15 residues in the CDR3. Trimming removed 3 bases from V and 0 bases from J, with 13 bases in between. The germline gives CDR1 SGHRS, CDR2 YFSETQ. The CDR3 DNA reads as TGCGCCAGCAGCTCCGACGGACTAAGCTCCTACGAGCAGTACTTC. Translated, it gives CASSSDGLSSYEQYF. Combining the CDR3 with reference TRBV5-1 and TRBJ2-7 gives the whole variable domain KAGVTQTPRYLIKTRGQQVTLSCSPISGHRSVSWYQQTPGQGLQFLFEYFSETQRNKGNFPGRFSGRQFSNSRSEMNVSTLELGDSALYLCASSSDGLSSYEQYFGPGTRLTVT.

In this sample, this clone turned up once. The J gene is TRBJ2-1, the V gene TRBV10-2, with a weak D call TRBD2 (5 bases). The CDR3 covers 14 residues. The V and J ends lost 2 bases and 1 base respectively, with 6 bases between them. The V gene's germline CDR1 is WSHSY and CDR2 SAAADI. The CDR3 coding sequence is TGCGCCAGCAGTGAGCGAGGGTCCTACAATGAGCAGTTCTTC. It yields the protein CASSERGSYNEQFF.

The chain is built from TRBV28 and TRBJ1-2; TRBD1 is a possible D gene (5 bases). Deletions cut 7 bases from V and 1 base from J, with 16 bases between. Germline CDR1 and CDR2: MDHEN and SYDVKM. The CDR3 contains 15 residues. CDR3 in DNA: TGTGCCAGCACGGAGGGGCGCCCCGGTAACTATGGCTACACCTTC. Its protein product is CASTEGRPGNYGYTF.

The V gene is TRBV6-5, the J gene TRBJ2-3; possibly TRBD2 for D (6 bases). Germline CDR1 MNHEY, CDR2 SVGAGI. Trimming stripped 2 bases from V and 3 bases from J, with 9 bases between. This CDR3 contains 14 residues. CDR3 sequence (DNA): TGTGCCAGCAGTTACGGACTAAAGACAGATACGCAGTATTTT. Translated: CASSYGLKTDTQYF.

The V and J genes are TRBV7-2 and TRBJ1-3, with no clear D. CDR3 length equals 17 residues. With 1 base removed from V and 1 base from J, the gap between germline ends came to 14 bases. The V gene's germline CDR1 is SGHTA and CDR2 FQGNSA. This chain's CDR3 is CASSLGAGLVSGNTIYF. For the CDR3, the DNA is TGTGCCAGCAGCTTAGGAGCGGGTTTGGTATCTGGAAACACCATATATTTT.

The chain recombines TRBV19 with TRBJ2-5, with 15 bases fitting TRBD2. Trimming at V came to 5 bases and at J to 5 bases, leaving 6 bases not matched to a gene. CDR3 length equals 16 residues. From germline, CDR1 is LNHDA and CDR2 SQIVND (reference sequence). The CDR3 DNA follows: TGTGCCAGTAGTTCCGGACTAGCGGGAGGGGTGGAGACCCAGTACTTC. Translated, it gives CASSSGLAGGVETQYF.

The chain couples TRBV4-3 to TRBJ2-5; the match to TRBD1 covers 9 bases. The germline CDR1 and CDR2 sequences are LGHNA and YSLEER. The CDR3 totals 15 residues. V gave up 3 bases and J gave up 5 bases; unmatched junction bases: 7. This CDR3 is CASSQGTGGAETQYF. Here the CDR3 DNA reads TGCGCCAGCAGCCAGGGAACAGGGGGCGCTGAGACCCAGTACTTC.

The CDR3 DNA reads TGTGCCAGTAGTATTACCCGGGTCTCCTACAATGAGCAGTTCTTC. As protein: CASSITRVSYNEQFF. The V call is TRBV19, the J call TRBJ2-1, with unresolved D. The germline V gene has CDR1 LNHDA and CDR2 SQIVND (reference sequence). The V end lost 3 bases, the J end lost 0 bases, and 9 bases lay between the germline ends. CDR3 length: 15 residues.

CDR3 sequence: CASSTRQGLGFGYEQYF. CDR3 bases: TGTGCCAGCAGTACCCGACAGGGGTTAGGCTTCGGTTACGAGCAGTACTTC. The chain is built from TRBV27 and TRBJ2-7; 8 bases agree with TRBD1. Losses at the gene ends were 5 bases for V and 4 bases for J; bases not matched to a gene: 16. Germline lookup yields CDR1 MNHEY and CDR2 SMNVEV (reference sequence). The CDR3 has 17 amino acids.

The CDR3, as DNA: TGTGCCAGCAGTCTTACAGGGGACTATGGCTACACCTTC. Protein: CASSLTGDYGYTF. The chain combines TRBV5-6 with TRBJ1-2; TRBD1 matches at 7 bases. The ends lost 5 bases at V and 3 bases at J; junction bases unmatched: 4. The CDR3 spans 13 residues. Germline assignment: CDR1 SGHDT and CDR2 YYEEEE.

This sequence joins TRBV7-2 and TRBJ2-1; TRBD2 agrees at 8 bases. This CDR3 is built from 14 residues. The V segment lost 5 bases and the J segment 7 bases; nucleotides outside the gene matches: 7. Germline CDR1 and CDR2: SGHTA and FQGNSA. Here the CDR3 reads CASSLRTSWNEQFF. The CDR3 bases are TGTGCCAGCAGCCTAAGGACTAGCTGGAATGAGCAGTTCTTC.

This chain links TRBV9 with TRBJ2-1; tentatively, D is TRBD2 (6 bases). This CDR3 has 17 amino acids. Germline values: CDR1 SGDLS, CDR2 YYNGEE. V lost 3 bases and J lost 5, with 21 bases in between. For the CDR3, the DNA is TGTGCCAGCAGCGCCCATTCCGGGACTCTCAAGAACAATGAGCAGTTCTTC. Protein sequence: CASSAHSGTLKNNEQFF.

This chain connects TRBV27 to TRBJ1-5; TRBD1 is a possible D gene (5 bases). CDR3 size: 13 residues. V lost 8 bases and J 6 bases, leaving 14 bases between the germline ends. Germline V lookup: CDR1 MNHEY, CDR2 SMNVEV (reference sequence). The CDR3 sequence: CASAQGAVQPQHF. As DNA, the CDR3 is TGTGCCAGCGCCCAAGGGGCCGTTCAGCCCCAGCATTTT.

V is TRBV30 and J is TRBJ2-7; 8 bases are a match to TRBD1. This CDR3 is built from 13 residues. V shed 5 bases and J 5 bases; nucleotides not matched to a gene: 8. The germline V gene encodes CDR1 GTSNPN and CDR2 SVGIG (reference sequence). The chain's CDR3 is CAWHRTGIHEQYF. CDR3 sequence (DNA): TGTGCCTGGCACAGGACAGGGATCCACGAGCAGTACTTC.

The CDR3 DNA reads as TGTGCCAGCAGCTTAGTTCTAGCGGGAGGAACCGCGGAGCAGTTCTTC. This gives the protein CASSLVLAGGTAEQFF. The V gene is TRBV11-3, the J gene TRBJ2-1; 11 bases line up with TRBD2. V trimming: 1 base; J trimming: 10 bases; junction bases outside the gene matches: 9. The germline V gene has CDR1 SGHNT and CDR2 YENEEA. The CDR3 has 16 amino acids.

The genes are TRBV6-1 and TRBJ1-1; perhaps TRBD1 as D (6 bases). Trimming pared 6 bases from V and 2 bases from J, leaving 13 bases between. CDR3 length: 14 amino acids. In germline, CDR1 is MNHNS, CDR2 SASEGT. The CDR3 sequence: CASREDRFNTEAFF. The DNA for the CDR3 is TGTGCCAGCAGGGAGGACAGATTCAACACTGAAGCTTTCTTT.

The CDR3 reads CAWSDGAGRPQPQHF. Here the CDR3 DNA reads TGTGCCTGGAGTGATGGGGCCGGGCGCCCCCAGCCCCAGCATTTT. The J gene is TRBJ1-5, the V gene TRBV30; weak D call: TRBD1 (5 bases). V lost 1 base to trimming and J lost 7 bases, with 17 bases between them. The germline gives CDR1 GTSNPN, CDR2 SVGIG (reference sequence). The CDR3 loop spans 15 amino acids.

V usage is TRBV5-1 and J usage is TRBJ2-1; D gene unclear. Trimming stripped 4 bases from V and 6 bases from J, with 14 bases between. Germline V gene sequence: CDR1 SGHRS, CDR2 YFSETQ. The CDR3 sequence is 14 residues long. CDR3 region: CASSLLPASNEQFF. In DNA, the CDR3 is TGCGCCAGCAGCCTCCTACCCGCGTCCAATGAGCAGTTCTTC.

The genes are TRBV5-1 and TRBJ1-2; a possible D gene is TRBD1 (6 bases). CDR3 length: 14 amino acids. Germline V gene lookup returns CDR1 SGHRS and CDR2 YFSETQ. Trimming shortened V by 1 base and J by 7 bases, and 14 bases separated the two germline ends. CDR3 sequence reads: CASSLPGGLIGYTF. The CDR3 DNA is TGCGCCAGCAGCTTGCCGGGGGGGCTGATTGGCTACACCTTC.

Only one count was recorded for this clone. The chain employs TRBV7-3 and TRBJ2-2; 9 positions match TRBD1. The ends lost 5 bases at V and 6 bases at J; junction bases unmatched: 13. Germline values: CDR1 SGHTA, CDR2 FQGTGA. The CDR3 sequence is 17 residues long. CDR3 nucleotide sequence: TGTGCCAGCAGCACCCTCGCGGACAGGGGAAGGGCCGGGGAGCTGTTTTTT. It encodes CASSTLADRGRAGELFF.

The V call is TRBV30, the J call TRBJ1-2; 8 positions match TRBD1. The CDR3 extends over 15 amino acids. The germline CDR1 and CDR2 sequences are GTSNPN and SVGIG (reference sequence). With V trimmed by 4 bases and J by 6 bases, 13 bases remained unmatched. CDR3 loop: CAWIKTGQGLDGYTF. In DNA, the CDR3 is TGTGCCTGGATAAAAACCGGACAGGGCTTAGATGGCTACACCTTC. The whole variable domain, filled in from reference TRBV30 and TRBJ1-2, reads SQTIHQWPATLVQPVGSPLSLECTVEGTSNPNLYWYRQAAGRGLQLLFYSVGIGQISSEVPQNLSASRPQDRQFILSSKKLLLSDSGFYLCAWIKTGQGLDGYTFGSGTRLTVV.

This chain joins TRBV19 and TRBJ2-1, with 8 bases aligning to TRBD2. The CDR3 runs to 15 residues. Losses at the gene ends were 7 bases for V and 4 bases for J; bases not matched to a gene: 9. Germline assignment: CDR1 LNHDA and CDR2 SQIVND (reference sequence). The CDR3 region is CASTSLAGIYNEQFF. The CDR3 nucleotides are TGTGCCAGTACCTCATTAGCGGGGATTTACAATGAGCAGTTCTTC.

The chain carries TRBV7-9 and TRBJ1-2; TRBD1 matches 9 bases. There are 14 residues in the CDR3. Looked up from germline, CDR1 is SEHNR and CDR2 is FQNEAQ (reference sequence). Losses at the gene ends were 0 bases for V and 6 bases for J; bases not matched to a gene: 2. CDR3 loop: CASSLATGGNGYTF. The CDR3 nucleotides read TGTGCCAGCAGCTTAGCCACAGGGGGCAATGGCTACACCTTC.

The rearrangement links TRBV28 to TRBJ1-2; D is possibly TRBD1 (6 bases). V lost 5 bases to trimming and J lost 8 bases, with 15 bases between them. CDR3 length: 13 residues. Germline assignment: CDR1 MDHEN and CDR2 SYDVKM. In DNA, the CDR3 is TGTGCCAGCAGTATAACCAGGGGATCGGGCTACACCTTC. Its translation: CASSITRGSGYTF.

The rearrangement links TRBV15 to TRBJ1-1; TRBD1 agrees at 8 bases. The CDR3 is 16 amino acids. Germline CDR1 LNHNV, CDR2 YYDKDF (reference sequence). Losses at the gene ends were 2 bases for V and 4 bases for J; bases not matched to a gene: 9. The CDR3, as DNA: TGTGCCACCAGCAGAAAGACAGGGGTTAGTGGCACTGAAGCTTTCTTT. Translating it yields CATSRKTGVSGTEAFF.

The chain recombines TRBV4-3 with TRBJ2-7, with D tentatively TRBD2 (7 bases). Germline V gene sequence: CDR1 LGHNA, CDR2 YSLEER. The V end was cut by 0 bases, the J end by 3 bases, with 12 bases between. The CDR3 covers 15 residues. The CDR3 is CASSQDRGARYEQYF. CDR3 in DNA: TGCGCCAGCAGCCAAGATCGGGGGGCTCGCTACGAGCAGTACTTC.

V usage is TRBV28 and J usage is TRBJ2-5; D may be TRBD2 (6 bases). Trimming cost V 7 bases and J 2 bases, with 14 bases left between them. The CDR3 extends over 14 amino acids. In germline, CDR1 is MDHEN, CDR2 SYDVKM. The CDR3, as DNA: TGTGCCAGCACCCCCGGGAGAGGTCAAGAGACCCAGTACTTC. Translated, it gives CASTPGRGQETQYF.

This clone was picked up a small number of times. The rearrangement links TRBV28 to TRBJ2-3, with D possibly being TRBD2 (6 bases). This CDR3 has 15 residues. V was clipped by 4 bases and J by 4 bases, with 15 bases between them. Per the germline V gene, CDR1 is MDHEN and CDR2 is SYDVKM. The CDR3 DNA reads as TGTGCCAGCAGTTCCCTGCGACTAGAGGCAGATACGCAGTATTTT. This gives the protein CASSSLRLEADTQYF.